A single TCR beta chain is shown here with its context. Trimming pared 3 bases from V and 4 bases from J, leaving 9 bases between. From germline, CDR1 is SNHLY and CDR2 FYNNEI. The CDR3 has 13 amino acids. The repertoire was sequenced with immunoSEQ multiplex PCR; TCRdb's copy has only in-frame clones and lacks some. In the table there are approximately 60,000 clones, approximately 83% of which are singletons. These data belong to a study of T cell responses to AZD1222 COVID-19 vaccine. Study in general: Second-dose intervals of approximately 4 or approximately 12 weeks were pooled.

Sequenced material: peripheral blood, taken on day 0 of AZD1222 vaccination. The sequence was collected from an adult in good health. The chain couples TRBV2 to TRBJ1-1; D may be TRBD1 (5 bases). The CDR3: CASSEEGSTEAFF. Here the CDR3 DNA reads TGTGCCAGCAGTGAGGAGGGGAGCACTGAAGCTTTCTTT.